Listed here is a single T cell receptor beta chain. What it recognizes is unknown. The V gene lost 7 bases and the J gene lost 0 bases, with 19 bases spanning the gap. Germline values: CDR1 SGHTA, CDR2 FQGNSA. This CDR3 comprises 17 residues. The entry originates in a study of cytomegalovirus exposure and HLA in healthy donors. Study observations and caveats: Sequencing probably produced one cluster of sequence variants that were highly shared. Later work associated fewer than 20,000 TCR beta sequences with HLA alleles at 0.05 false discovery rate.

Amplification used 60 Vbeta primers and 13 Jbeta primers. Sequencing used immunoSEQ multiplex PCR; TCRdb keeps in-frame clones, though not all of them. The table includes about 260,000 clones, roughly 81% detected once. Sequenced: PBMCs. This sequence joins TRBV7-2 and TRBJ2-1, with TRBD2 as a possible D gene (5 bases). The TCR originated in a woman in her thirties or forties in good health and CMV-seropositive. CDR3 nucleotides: TGTGCCAGCATTCGCGGGTCTCGTGATAGCTCCTACAATGAGCAGTTCTTC. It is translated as CASIRGSRDSSYNEQFF.